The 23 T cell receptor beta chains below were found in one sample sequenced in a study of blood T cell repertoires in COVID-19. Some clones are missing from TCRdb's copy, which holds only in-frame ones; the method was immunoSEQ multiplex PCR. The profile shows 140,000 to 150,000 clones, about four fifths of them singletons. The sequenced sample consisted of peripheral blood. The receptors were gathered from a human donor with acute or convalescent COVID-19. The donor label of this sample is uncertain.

CDR3 sequence: CASSVYGVTDTQYF. For the CDR3, the DNA is TGTGCCAGCAGCGTATACGGGGTCACAGATACGCAGTATTTT. V is TRBV9 and J is TRBJ2-3, with TRBD2 as a possible D gene (5 bases). This CDR3 is built from 14 residues. Germline V gene lookup returns CDR1 SGDLS and CDR2 YYNGEE. Trimming cost V 1 base and J 2 bases, with 8 bases left between them.

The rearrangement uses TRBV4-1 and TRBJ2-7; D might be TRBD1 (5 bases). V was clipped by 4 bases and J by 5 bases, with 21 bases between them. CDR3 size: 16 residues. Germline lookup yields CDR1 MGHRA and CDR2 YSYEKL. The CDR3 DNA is TGCGCCAGCAGCCCTGAGAAGTCAGGGCTTGCAGACGAGCAGTACTTC. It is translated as CASSPEKSGLADEQYF.

The CDR3 here is CASRAGLAGGTDTQYF. Here the CDR3 DNA reads TGCGCCAGCAGGGCCGGACTAGCGGGGGGCACAGATACGCAGTATTTT. The V gene is TRBV5-1, the J gene TRBJ2-3, with 13 nucleotides matching TRBD2. With V trimmed by 5 bases and J by 1 base, 4 bases remained unmatched. The CDR3 runs to 16 residues. CDR1 is SGHRS, CDR2 YFSETQ, per germline.

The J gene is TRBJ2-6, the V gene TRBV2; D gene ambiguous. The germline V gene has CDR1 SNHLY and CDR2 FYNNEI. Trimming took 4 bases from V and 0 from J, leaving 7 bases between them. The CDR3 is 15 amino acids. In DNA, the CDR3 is TGTGCCAGCAGTGCTTACAACTCTGGGGCCAACGTCCTGACTTTC. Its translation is CASSAYNSGANVLTF.

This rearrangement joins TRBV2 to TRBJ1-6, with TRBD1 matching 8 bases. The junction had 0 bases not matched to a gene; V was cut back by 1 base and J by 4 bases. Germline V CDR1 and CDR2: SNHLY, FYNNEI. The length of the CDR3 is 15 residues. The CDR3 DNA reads TGTGCCAGCAGTGAAGGGACAGGGTATAATTCACCCCTCCACTTT. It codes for CASSEGTGYNSPLHF.

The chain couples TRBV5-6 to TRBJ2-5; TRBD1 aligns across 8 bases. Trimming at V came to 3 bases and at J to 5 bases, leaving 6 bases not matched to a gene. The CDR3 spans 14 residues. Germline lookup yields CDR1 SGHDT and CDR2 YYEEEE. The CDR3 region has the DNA TGTGCCAGCAGCTCCTGGACAGGGTGGGAGACCCAGTACTTC. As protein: CASSSWTGWETQYF.

CDR3 DNA sequence: TGTGCCAGCAGCTTAGACGGGGACTATGGCTACACCTTC. It encodes CASSLDGDYGYTF. This rearrangement joins TRBV7-9 to TRBJ1-2; D is uncertain. The CDR3 consists of 13 residues. Germline V CDR1 and CDR2: SEHNR, FQNEAQ (reference sequence). Trimming removed 1 base at V and 3 bases at J, with 6 bases between.

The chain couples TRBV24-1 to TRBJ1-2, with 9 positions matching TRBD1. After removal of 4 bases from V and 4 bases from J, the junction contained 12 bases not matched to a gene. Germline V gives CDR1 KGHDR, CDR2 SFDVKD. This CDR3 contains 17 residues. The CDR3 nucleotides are TGTGCCACCAGTGAAGGGACAGGGCCCTCTCGGTGCTATGGCTACACCTTC. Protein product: CATSEGTGPSRCYGYTF.

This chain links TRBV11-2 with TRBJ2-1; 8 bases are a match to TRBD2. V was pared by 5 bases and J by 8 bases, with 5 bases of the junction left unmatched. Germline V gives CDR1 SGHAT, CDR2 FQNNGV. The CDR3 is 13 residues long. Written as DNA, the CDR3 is TGTGCCAGCAGCCCCGGACTAGCCTATGAGCAGTTCTTC. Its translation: CASSPGLAYEQFF.

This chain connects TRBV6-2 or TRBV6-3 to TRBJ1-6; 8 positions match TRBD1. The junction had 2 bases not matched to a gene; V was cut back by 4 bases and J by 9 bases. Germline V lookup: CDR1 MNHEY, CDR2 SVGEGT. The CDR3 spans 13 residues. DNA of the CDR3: TGTGCCAGCAGTTTGACAGGGGTTTCACCCCTCCACTTT. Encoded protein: CASSLTGVSPLHF.

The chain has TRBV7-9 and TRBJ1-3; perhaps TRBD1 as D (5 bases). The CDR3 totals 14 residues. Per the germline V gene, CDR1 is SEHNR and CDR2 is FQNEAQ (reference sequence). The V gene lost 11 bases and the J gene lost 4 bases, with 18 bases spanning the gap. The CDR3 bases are TGTGCCCTCTGGGGGGGACGGTCCGGAAACACCATATATTTT. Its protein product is CALWGGRSGNTIYF.

CDR3 sequence: CASSGTTEDYQPQHF. In DNA, the CDR3 is TGTGCCAGCAGTGGAACAACTGAGGACTATCAGCCCCAGCATTTT. This rearrangement joins TRBV2 to TRBJ1-5; D ambiguous. Trimming removed 4 bases at V and 5 bases at J, with 15 bases between. Looked up from germline, CDR1 is SNHLY and CDR2 is FYNNEI. The CDR3 is made up of 15 amino acids.

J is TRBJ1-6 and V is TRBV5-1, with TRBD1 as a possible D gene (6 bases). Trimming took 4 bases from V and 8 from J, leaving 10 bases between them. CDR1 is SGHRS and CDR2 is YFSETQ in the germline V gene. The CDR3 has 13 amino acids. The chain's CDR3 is CASSARTDSPLHF. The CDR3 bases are TGCGCCAGCAGCGCCAGGACAGATTCACCCCTCCACTTT.

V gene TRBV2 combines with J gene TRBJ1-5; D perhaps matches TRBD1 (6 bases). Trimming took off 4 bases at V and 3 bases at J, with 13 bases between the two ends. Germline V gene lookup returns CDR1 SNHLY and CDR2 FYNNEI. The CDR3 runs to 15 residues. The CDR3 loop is CASSAQGMYNQPQHF. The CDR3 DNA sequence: TGTGCCAGCAGTGCACAGGGTATGTACAATCAGCCCCAGCATTTT.

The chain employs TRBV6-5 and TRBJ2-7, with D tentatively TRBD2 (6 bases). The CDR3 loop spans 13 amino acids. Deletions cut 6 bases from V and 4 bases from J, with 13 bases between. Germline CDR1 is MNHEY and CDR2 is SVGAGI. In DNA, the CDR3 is TGTGCCAGCAGCTTGACTAGGCCGTACGAGCAGTACTTC. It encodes CASSLTRPYEQYF.

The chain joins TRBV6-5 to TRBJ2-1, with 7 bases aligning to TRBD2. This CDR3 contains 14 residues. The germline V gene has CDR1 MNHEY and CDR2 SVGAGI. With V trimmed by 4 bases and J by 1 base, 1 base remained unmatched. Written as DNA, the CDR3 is TGTGCCAGCAGTTCCGGGGGGTCCTACAATGAGCAGTTCTTC. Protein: CASSSGGSYNEQFF.

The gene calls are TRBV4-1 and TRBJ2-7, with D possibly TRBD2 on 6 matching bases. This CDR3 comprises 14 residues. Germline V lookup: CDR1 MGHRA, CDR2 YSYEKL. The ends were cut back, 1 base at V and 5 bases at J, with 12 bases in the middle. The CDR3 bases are TGCGCCAGCAGCCAAGGCGGGACGGGTCACGAGCAGTACTTC. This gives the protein CASSQGGTGHEQYF.

The DNA for the CDR3 is TGTGCCAGCAGCTTGTGGCAGGGAATGCATTCACCCCTCCACTTT. It yields the protein CASSLWQGMHSPLHF. The gene calls are TRBV5-6 and TRBJ1-6; possibly TRBD1 for D (5 bases). V shed 1 base and J shed 8 bases, with 13 bases lying between them. Germline V lookup: CDR1 SGHDT, CDR2 YYEEEE. CDR3 size: 15 residues.

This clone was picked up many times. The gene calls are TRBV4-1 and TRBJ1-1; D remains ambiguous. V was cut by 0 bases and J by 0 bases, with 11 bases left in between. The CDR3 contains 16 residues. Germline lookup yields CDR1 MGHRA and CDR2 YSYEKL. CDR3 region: CASSQEDRGMNTEAFF. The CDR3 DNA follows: TGCGCCAGCAGCCAAGAGGATCGGGGAATGAACACTGAAGCTTTCTTT.

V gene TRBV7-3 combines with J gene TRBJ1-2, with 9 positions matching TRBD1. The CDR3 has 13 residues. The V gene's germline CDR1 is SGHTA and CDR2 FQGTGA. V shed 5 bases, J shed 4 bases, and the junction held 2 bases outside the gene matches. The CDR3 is CASSVDRGYGYTF. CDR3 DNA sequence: TGTGCCAGCAGCGTGGACAGGGGCTATGGCTACACCTTC.

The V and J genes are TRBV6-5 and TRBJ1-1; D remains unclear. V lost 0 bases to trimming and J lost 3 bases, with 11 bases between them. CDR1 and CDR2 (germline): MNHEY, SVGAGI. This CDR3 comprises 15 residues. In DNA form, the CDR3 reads TGTGCCAGCAGTTACTCGAGGCGTCTTGACACTGAAGCTTTCTTT. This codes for CASSYSRRLDTEAFF.

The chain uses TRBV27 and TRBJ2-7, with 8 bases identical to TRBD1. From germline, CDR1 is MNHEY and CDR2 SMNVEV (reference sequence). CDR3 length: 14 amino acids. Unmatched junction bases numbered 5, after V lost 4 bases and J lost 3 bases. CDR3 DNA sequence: TGTGCCAGCAGTTCCGGGACAGGATACTACGAGCAGTACTTC. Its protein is CASSSGTGYYEQYF.

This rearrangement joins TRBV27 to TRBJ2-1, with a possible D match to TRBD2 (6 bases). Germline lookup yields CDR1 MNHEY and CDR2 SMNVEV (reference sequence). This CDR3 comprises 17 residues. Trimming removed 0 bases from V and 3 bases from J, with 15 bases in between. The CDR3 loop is CASSLSGSSAIYNEQFF. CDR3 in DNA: TGTGCCAGCAGTTTATCGGGTTCTAGCGCGATCTACAATGAGCAGTTCTTC.